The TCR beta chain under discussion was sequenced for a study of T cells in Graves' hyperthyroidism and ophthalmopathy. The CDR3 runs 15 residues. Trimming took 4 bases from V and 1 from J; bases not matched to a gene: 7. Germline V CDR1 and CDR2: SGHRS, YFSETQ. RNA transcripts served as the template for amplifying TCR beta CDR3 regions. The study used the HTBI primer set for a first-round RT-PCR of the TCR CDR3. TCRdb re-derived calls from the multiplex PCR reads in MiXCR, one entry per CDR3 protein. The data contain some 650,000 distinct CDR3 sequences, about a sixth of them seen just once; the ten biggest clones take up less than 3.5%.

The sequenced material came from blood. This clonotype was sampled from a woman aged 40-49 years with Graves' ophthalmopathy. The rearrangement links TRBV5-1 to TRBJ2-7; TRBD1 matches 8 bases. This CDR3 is CASSVTGQESYEQYF. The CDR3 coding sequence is TGCGCCAGCAGCGTGACGGGACAGGAATCCTACGAGCAGTACTTC.